These 20 T cell receptor beta chains were all obtained from the same sample, sequenced in a study of T cell clonality in common variable immunodeficiency. Whole-study results and caveats: Reportedly, TCR beta sequences from common variable immunodeficiency showed fewer deletions and N-nucleotide insertions.

For these receptors, no antigen is known. Profiled with immunoSEQ multiplex PCR; TCRdb holds only in-frame clones, not every one. The repertoire has over 30,000 clones, none seen only once; the ten largest take around 6.7%. Sequences were obtained from peripheral blood mononuclear cells. The receptors shown here come from a human donor with common variable immunodeficiency.

This clone was detected only a few times. The sequenced fragment ends 3 residues before the CDR3 boundary, so the rest is inferred from the germline J gene. The chain carries TRBV6-1 and TRBJ2-7; no definite D call. The CDR3 extends over 15 amino acids. The V gene lost 1 base and the J gene lost 3 bases, with 13 bases spanning the gap. CDR1 and CDR2 from the germline V gene are MNHNS and SASEGT. CDR3 residues: CASSEVNQVSYEQYF. The DNA read from the CDR3 is TGTGCCAGCAGTGAAGTAAATCAGGTTAGCTACGAG.

Regarding this clone: The read is 3 residues too short to cover the CDR3 end, so that end is filled in from the germline J gene. The chain has TRBV7-9 and TRBJ2-1, with D perhaps matching TRBD2 (5 bases). This CDR3 comprises 13 residues. V lost 3 bases to trimming and J lost 6 bases, with 9 bases between them. The germline gives CDR1 SEHNR, CDR2 FQNEAQ (reference sequence). Incomplete CDR3 DNA: TGTGCCAGCAGCTTTAGGGCGGGCAATGAG. Its translation: CASSFRAGNE. In full, the CDR3 is CASSFRAGNEQFF.

This clone was counted at least ten times. The CDR3 extends 3 residues past the end of the read, so its final part is completed from the germline J gene. The chain uses TRBV18 and TRBJ2-3, with D perhaps TRBD2 (6 bases). Germline-derived CDR1 and CDR2 are KGHSH and LQKENI. The CDR3 extends over 15 amino acids. V shed 3 bases and J shed 0 bases, with 10 bases lying between them. Incomplete CDR3 DNA: TGTGCCAGCTCACCGGACTATCTAAGCACAGATACG. Residues: CASSPDYLSTDT. Given in full, the CDR3 is CASSPDYLSTDTQYF.

Concerning this clone itself: The CDR3 end lies 3 residues beyond the end of the read and is filled in from the germline J gene. The chain joins TRBV30 to TRBJ2-7, with 7 bases lining up with TRBD2. J was trimmed by 2 bases and V by 0 bases; bases with no gene match: 7. The CDR3 contains 15 residues. CDR1 and CDR2 (germline): GTSNPN, SVGIG (reference sequence). The part of the CDR3 DNA that was read is TGTGCCTGGAGTGTTATAGCGGGCGGTACCTACGAG. Translating gives CAWSVIAGGTYE. The full CDR3 protein reads CAWSVIAGGTYEQYF. The full variable domain, its missing parts supplied by reference TRBV30 and TRBJ2-7, is SQTIHQWPATLVQPVGSPLSLECTVEGTSNPNLYWYRQAAGRGLQLLFYSVGIGQISSEVPQNLSASRPQDRQFILSSKKLLLSDSGFYLCAWSVIAGGTYEQYFGPGTRLTVT.

This clone was seen ten or more times. Sequencing ends 3 residues short of the CDR3 end; the germline J gene provides the rest. This chain links TRBV9 with TRBJ2-1; TRBD2 aligns across 8 bases. The CDR3 is 15 residues long. Trimming at V came to 7 bases and at J to 0 bases, leaving 6 bases not matched to a gene. CDR1 and CDR2 (germline): SGDLS, YYNGEE. CDR3 residues: CASSVSGSSYNEQFF. Incomplete CDR3 DNA: TGTGCCAGCTCTGTAAGCGGGAGCTCCTACAATGAG.

By share of the sample, this clone is medium-sized. The read falls 3 residues short of the CDR3 end, and the missing part is taken from the germline J gene. The chain uses TRBV14 and TRBJ2-2, with a possible D match to TRBD2 (6 bases). This CDR3 spans 14 amino acids. V gave up 4 bases and J gave up 4 bases, with 10 bases separating them. CDR1 and CDR2 (germline): SGHDN, FVKESK. The CDR3 bases that were read are TGTGCCAGCAGCCCTCGGGGGACCACCGGGGAG. Translating gives CASSPRGTTGE. The full CDR3 is CASSPRGTTGELFF.

This clone showed up many times. The read gets to within 3 residues of the CDR3 end, and the germline J gene fills in the rest. This chain uses TRBV19 with TRBJ1-6; 7 nucleotides line up with TRBD1. This CDR3 has 17 amino acids. V shed 1 base and J 6 bases; nucleotides not matched to a gene: 9. CDR1 is LNHDA and CDR2 is SQIVND in the germline V gene (reference sequence). The CDR3 DNA, read in part, is TGTGCCAGTAGTATAGTTTTCGGGACAGCAATTAATTCACCC. Encoded protein: CASSIVFGTAINSP. The full CDR3 protein is CASSIVFGTAINSPLHF. Combining the CDR3 with reference TRBV19 and TRBJ1-6 gives the whole variable domain DGGITQSPKYLFRKEGQNVTLSCEQNLNHDAMYWYRQDPGQGLRLIYYSQIVNDFQKGDIAEGYSVSREKKESFPLTVTSAQKNPTAFYLCASSIVFGTAINSPLHFGNGTRLTVT.

This clone was seen more than once but under ten times. The read halts 3 residues ahead of the CDR3 end, with the missing end drawn from the germline J gene. The J gene is TRBJ2-3, the V gene TRBV19; 7 nucleotides align to TRBD1. Germline assignment: CDR1 LNHDA and CDR2 SQIVND (reference sequence). The junction had 10 bases not matched to a gene; V was cut back by 4 bases and J by 0 bases. CDR3 length: 17 amino acids. CDR3 loop: CASSTPVGQLSTDTQYF. The DNA read from the CDR3 is TGTGCCAGTAGTACCCCCGTGGGACAGCTTAGCACAGATACG.

The sample holds a few counts of this clone. The read ends 3 residues early relative to the CDR3; the germline J gene fills the gap. V usage is TRBV7-9 and J usage is TRBJ2-1, with 9 bases that match TRBD2. Germline V gene sequence: CDR1 SEHNR, CDR2 FQNEAQ (reference sequence). The CDR3 extends over 15 amino acids. Unmatched junction bases numbered 3, after V lost 2 bases and J lost 4 bases. This CDR3 reads CASSLRLAAYNEQFF. The CDR3 DNA, read in part, is TGTGCCAGCAGCTTAAGACTAGCGGCGTACAATGAG.

This clone was seen a few times. With the read ending 3 residues before the CDR3 end, the germline J gene is used to fill in that end. V is TRBV19 and J is TRBJ1-1, with D perhaps matching TRBD1 (6 bases). This CDR3 is built from 13 residues. CDR1 LNHDA and CDR2 SQIVND come from the germline V gene (reference sequence). V was clipped by 6 bases and J by 2 bases, with 10 bases between them. The CDR3 bases that were read are TGTGCCAGTAGGGACAGAGAAAACACTGAA. As protein: CASRDRENTE. The full CDR3 sequence reads CASRDRENTEAFF.

This clone was counted ten times or more. The CDR3 is cut off 3 residues early in the read; its end comes from the germline J gene. The genes are TRBV20-1 and TRBJ2-3; 9 bases map to TRBD2. The CDR3 sequence is 14 residues long. Germline V gene data show CDR1 as DFQATT and CDR2 as SNEGSKA (reference sequence). The junction had 5 bases not matched to a gene; V was cut back by 3 bases and J by 4 bases. CDR3 DNA (partial): TGCAGTGCTAGCCGGGGACTAGCCTCAGATACG. Translation: CSASRGLASDT. The whole CDR3 protein is CSASRGLASDTQYF.

This clone has a count of ten or more. The observed sequence ends 3 residues before the CDR3 terminus, with the missing tail filled in from the germline J gene. This chain connects TRBV19 to TRBJ1-5; 7 bases match TRBD1. Germline loops: CDR1 LNHDA, CDR2 SQIVND (reference sequence). The CDR3 runs 14 residues. Losses at the gene ends were 7 bases for V and 7 bases for J; bases not matched to a gene: 10. CDR3 sequence: CASIPRQGGQPQHF. The part of the CDR3 DNA that was read is TGTGCCAGTATCCCCCGACAGGGCGGACAGCCC.

In regard to this clone: The read ends 3 residues early relative to the CDR3; the germline J gene fills the gap. The V gene is TRBV11-3, the J gene TRBJ2-5; TRBD2 aligns across 9 bases. The CDR3 sequence is 15 residues long. Trimming removed 5 bases from V and 2 bases from J; junction bases left unmatched: 6. Germline CDR1 and CDR2: SGHNT and YENEEA. CDR3 DNA, as far as it was read: TGTGCCAGCAGCCCGACTAGCGGACCTCAAGAGACC. It yields the protein CASSPTSGPQET. The entire CDR3 is CASSPTSGPQETQYF.

Points on this clone: The CDR3 end is not reached by the read, which stops 3 residues before it; the germline J gene fills it in. The chain recombines TRBV2 with TRBJ1-2; D uncertain. This CDR3 is built from 13 residues. From germline, CDR1 is SNHLY and CDR2 FYNNEI. V shed 4 bases and J shed 6 bases, with 12 bases lying between them. The CDR3 DNA, read in part, is TGTGCCAGCAGTGTTAACTGGAGGGATGGC. Translating it yields CASSVNWRDG. The full CDR3 is CASSVNWRDGYTF.

Many counts were recorded for this clone. The sequenced CDR3 bases are TGTGCCAGCAGCTTGGAAGGGTGGGCG. Protein sequence: CASSLEGWA. The CDR3 as a whole reads CASSLEGWAQYF. The V and J genes are TRBV5-4 and TRBJ2-3; D uncertain. The read falls 3 residues short of the CDR3 end, and the missing part is taken from the germline J gene. CDR1 is SGHNT, CDR2 YYREEE, per germline (reference sequence). The length of the CDR3 is 12 residues.

This clone was counted a few times. The CDR3 goes on 3 residues after the read ends, and that part is filled in from the germline J gene. This rearrangement joins TRBV11-3 to TRBJ1-3; D not certain. The germline V gene encodes CDR1 SGHNT and CDR2 YENEEA. The CDR3 sequence is 13 residues long. V shed 2 bases and J shed 9 bases, with 11 bases lying between them. The DNA read from the CDR3 is TGTGCCAGCAGCTTACGAGGGCTGAGCACC. Its translation is CASSLRGLST. The complete CDR3 reads CASSLRGLSTIYF.

This clone was seen ten or more times. With the read ending 3 residues before the CDR3 end, the germline J gene is used to fill in that end. The chain has TRBV7-3 and TRBJ1-6; 11 bases are shared with TRBD1. The CDR3 is 15 residues long. Germline values: CDR1 SGHTA, CDR2 FQGTGA. The covered CDR3 bases are TGTGCCAGCAGCTTAGAGGGACAGGGGGGTACAACC. Translated: CASSLEGQGGTT. The full CDR3 reads CASSLEGQGGTTLHF.

On this clone itself: The read comes to an end 3 residues before the CDR3 does, leaving the germline J gene to fill in the end. The chain joins TRBV6-4 to TRBJ2-7; possible D gene TRBD2, 5 bases. CDR1 is MRHNA and CDR2 is SNTAGT in the germline V gene. With 2 bases removed from V and 2 bases from J, the gap between germline ends came to 7 bases. The CDR3 sequence is 13 residues long. The chain's CDR3 is CASSDSGPYEQYF. CDR3 bases read: TGTGCCAGCAGTGACAGCGGACCCTACGAG.

With respect to this clone: The sequenced fragment ends 3 residues before the CDR3 boundary, so the rest is inferred from the germline J gene. Other DNA sequences in the sample encode the same CDR3. The chain couples TRBV7-2 to TRBJ2-7, with 10 bases identical to TRBD2. The ends lost 5 bases at V and 1 base at J; junction bases unmatched: 2. Germline CDR1 SGHTA, CDR2 FQGNSA. The CDR3 is made up of 14 amino acids. CDR3 DNA, as far as it was read: TGTGCCAGCAGCCGGACTAGCGGATCCTACGAG. It is translated as CASSRTSGSYE. The CDR3 as a whole reads CASSRTSGSYEQYF.

Details on this clone: The read halts 3 residues ahead of the CDR3 end, with the missing end drawn from the germline J gene. The rearrangement uses TRBV7-9 and TRBJ1-6; maybe TRBD1 (6 bases). With 5 bases removed from V and 8 bases from J, the gap between germline ends came to 7 bases. Germline V CDR1 and CDR2: SEHNR, FQNEAQ (reference sequence). This CDR3 region has 12 residues. The CDR3 DNA, read in part, is TGTGCCAGCAGCGCAGGGGATTCACCC. Translated, it gives CASSAGDSP. In full, the CDR3 is CASSAGDSPLHF.